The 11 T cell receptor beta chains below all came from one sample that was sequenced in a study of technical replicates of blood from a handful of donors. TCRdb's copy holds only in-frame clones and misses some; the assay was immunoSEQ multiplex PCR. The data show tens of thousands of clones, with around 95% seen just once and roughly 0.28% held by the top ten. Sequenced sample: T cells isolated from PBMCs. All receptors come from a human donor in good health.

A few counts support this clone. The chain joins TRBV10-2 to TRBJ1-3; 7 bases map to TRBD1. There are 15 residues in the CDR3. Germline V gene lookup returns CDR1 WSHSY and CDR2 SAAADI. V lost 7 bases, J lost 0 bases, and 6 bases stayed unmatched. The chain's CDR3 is CASTRDSYSGNTIYF. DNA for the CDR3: TGCGCCAGCACTAGGGACAGTTACTCTGGAAACACCATATATTTT.

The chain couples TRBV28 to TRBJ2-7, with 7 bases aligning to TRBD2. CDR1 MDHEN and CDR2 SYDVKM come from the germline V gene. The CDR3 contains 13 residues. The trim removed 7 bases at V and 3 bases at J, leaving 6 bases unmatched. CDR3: CASKGGSFYEQYF. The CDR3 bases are TGTGCCAGCAAGGGCGGGAGTTTCTACGAGCAGTACTTC.

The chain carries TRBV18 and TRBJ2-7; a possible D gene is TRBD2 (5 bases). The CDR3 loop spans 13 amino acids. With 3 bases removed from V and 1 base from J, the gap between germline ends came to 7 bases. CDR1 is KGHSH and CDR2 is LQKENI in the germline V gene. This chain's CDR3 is CASSPPGSYEQYF. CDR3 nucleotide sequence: TGTGCCAGCTCACCCCCGGGGTCCTACGAGCAGTACTTC.

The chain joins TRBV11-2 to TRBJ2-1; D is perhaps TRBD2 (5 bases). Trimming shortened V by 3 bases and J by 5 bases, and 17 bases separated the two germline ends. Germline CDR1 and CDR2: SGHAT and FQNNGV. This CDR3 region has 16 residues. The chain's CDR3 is CASSFRLTGSHNEQFF. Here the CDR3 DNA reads TGTGCCAGCAGCTTCCGGTTGACGGGGTCTCACAATGAGCAGTTCTTC.

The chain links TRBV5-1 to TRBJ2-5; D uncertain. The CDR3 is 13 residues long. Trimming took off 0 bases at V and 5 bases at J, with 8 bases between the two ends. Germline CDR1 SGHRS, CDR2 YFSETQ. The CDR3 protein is CASSLDIFETQYF. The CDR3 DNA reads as TGCGCCAGCAGCTTGGACATTTTTGAGACCCAGTACTTC.

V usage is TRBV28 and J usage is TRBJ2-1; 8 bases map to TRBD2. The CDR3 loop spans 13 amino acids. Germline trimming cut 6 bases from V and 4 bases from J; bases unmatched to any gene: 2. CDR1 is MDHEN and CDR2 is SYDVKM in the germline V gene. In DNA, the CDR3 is TGTGCCAGCAGCGGGGGGGGGTACAATGAGCAGTTCTTC. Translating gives CASSGGGYNEQFF. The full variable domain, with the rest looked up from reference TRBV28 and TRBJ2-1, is DVKVTQSSRYLVKRTGEKVFLECVQDMDHENMFWYRQDPGLGLRLIYFSYDVKMKEKGDIPEGYSVSREKKERFSLILESASTNQTSMYLCASSGGGYNEQFFGPGTRLTVL.

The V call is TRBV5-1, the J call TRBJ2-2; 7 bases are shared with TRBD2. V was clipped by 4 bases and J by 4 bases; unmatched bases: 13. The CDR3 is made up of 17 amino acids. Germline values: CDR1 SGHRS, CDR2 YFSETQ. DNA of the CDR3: TGCGCCAGCAGCCGGGCCGGCGGACTAGTCGCCACCGGGGAGCTGTTTTTT. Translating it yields CASSRAGGLVATGELFF.

The CDR3 nucleotides read TGTGCCTGGAGTGTAAGAGGGAAATTCAATCAGCCCCAGCATTTT. It codes for CAWSVRGKFNQPQHF. J is TRBJ1-5 and V is TRBV30; D is ambiguous. Germline V CDR1 and CDR2: GTSNPN, SVGIG (reference sequence). The CDR3 has 15 amino acids. V was shortened by 0 bases and J by 3 bases, with 12 bases between the two germline ends.

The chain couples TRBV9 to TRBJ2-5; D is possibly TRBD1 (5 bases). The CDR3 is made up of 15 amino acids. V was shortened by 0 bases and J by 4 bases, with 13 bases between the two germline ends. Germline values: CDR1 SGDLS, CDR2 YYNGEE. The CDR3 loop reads CASSVEGQSGETQYF. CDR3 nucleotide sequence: TGTGCCAGCAGCGTAGAAGGACAATCGGGAGAGACCCAGTACTTC.

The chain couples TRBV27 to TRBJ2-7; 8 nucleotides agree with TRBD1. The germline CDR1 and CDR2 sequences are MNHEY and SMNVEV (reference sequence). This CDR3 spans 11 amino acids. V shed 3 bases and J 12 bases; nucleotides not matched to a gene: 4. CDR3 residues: CASSLGDRTYF. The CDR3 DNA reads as TGTGCCAGCAGTTTGGGGGACAGGACGTACTTC.

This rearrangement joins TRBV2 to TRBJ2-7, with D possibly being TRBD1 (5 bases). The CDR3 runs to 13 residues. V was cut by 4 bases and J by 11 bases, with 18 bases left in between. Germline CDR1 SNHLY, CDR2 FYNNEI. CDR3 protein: CASSGIGESSKYF. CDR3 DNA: TGTGCCAGCAGTGGAATAGGGGAAAGCTCGAAGTACTTC.